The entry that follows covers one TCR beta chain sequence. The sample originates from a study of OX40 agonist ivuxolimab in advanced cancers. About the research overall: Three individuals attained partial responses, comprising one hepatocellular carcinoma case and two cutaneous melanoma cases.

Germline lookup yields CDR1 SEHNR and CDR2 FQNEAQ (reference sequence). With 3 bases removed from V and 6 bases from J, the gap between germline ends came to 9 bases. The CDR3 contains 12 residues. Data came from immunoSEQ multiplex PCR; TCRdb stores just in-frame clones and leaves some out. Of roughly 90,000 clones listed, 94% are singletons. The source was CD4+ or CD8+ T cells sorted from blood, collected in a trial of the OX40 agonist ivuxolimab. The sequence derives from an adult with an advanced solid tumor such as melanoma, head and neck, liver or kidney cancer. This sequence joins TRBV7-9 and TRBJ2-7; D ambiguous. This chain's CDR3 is CASSFFPTEQYF. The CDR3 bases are TGTGCCAGCAGCTTTTTCCCCACCGAGCAGTACTTC.